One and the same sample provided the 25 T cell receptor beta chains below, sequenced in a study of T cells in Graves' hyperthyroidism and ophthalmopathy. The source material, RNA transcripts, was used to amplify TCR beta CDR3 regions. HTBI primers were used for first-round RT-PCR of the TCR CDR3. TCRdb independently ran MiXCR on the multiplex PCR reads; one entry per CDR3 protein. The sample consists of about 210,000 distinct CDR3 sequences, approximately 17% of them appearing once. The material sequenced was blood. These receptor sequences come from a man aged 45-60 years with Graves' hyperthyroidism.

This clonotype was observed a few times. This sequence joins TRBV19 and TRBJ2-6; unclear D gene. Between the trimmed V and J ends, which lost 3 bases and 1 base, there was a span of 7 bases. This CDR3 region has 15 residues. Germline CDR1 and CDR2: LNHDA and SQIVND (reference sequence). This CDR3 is CASSMYISGANVLTF. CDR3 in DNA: TGTGCCAGTAGTATGTACATATCTGGGGCCAACGTCCTGACTTTC.

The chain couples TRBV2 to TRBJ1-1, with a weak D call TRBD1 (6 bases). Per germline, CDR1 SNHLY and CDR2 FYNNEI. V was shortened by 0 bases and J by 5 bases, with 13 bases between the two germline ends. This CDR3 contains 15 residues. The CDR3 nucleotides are TGTGCCAGCAGTGAAGCTACAAGGGGGGGGACTGAAGCTTTCTTT. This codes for CASSEATRGGTEAFF.

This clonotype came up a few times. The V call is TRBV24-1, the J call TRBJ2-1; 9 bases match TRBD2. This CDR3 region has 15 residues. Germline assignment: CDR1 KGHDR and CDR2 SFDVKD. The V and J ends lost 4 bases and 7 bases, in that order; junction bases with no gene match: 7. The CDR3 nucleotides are TGTGCCACCAGTGACCTGGGACTAGCTAAGAATGAGCAGTTCTTC. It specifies CATSDLGLAKNEQFF.

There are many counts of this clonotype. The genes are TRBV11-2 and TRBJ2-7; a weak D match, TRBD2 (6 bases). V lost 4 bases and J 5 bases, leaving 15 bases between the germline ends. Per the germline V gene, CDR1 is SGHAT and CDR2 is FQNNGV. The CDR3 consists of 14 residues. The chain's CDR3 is CASSSRPGGNEQYF. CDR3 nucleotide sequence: TGTGCCAGCAGCTCCCGTCCTGGAGGGAACGAGCAGTACTTC.

CDR3 residues: CASSGTGSSYNEQFF. CDR3 sequence (DNA): TGCGCCAGCAGCGGAACAGGGAGCTCCTACAATGAGCAGTTCTTC. This sequence joins TRBV4-1 and TRBJ2-1; a possible D gene is TRBD1 (6 bases). V lost 5 bases and J 0 bases, leaving 11 bases between the germline ends. Looked up from germline, CDR1 is MGHRA and CDR2 is YSYEKL. This CDR3 is built from 15 residues.

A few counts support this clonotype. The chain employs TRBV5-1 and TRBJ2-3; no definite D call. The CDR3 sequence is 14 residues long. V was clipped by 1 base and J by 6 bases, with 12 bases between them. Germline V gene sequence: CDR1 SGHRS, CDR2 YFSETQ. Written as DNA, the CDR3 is TGCGCCAGCAGCTTGATTATGTCGAGGGATACGCAGTATTTT. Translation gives CASSLIMSRDTQYF.

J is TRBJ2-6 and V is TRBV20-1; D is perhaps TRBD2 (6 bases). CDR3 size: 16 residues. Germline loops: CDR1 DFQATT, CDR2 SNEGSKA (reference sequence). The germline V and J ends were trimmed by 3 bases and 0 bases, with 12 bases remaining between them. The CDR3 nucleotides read TGCAGTGCTAGGGTCTCCGGGGGCTCTGGGGCCAACGTCCTGACTTTC. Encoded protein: CSARVSGGSGANVLTF.

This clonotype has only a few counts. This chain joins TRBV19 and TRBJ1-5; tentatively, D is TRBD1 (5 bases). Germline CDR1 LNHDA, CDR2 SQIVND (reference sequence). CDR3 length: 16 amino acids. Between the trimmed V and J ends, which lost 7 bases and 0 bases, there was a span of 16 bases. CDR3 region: CASNPQDKYSNQPQHF. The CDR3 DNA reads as TGTGCCAGTAACCCCCAGGACAAATATAGCAATCAGCCCCAGCATTTT.

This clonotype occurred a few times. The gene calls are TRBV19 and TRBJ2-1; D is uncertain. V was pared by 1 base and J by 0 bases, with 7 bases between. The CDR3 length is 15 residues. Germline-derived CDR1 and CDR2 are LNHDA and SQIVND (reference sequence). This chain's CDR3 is CASSIAEPSYNEQFF. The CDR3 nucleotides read TGTGCCAGTAGTATAGCGGAGCCCTCCTACAATGAGCAGTTCTTC.

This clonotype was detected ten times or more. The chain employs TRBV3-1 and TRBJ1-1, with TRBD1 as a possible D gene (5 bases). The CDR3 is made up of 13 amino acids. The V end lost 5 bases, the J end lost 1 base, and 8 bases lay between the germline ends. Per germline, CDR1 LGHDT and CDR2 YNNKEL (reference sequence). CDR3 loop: CASSGTKNTEAFF. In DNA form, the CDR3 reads TGTGCCAGCAGCGGGACGAAGAACACTGAAGCTTTCTTT.

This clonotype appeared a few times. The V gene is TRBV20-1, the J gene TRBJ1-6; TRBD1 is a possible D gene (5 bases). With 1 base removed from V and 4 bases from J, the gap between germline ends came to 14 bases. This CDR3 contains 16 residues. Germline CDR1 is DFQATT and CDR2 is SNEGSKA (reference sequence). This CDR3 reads CSARAPGRAYNSPLHF. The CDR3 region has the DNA TGCAGTGCTAGAGCACCAGGGAGGGCATATAATTCACCCCTCCACTTT.

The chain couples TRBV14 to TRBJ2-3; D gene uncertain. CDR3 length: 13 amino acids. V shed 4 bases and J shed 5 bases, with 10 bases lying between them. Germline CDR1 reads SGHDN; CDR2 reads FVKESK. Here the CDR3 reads CASSLSWVDTQYF. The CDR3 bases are TGTGCCAGCAGCCTTTCCTGGGTAGATACGCAGTATTTT.

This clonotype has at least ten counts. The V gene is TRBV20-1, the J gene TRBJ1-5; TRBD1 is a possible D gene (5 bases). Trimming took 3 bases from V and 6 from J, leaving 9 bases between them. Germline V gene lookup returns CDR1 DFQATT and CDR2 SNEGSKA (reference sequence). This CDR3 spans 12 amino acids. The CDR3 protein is CSARGGSQPQHF. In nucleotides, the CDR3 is TGCAGTGCTAGGGGGGGTTCTCAGCCCCAGCATTTT.

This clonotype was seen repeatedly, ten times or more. The CDR3: CASSWDRQDRAFF. The CDR3 bases are TGTGCCAGCAGTTGGGACCGACAAGACCGAGCTTTCTTT. The chain couples TRBV2 to TRBJ1-1; tentatively, D is TRBD1 (5 bases). The CDR3 is 13 residues long. The V and J ends lost 5 bases and 10 bases respectively, with 17 bases between them. Germline V gives CDR1 SNHLY, CDR2 FYNNEI. Looking up the rest from reference TRBV2 and TRBJ1-1 gives the full variable domain: EPEVTQTPSHQVTQMGQEVILRCVPISNHLYFYWYRQILGQKVEFLVSFYNNEISEKSEIFDDQFSVERPDGSNFTLKIRSTKLEDSAMYFCASSWDRQDRAFFGQGTRLTVV.

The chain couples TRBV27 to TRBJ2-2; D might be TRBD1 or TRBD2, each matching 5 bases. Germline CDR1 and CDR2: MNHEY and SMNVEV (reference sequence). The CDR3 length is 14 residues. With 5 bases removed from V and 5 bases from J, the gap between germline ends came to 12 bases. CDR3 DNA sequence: TGTGCCAGCAGTCCGGGACGAGGGACCGGGGAGCTGTTTTTT. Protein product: CASSPGRGTGELFF.

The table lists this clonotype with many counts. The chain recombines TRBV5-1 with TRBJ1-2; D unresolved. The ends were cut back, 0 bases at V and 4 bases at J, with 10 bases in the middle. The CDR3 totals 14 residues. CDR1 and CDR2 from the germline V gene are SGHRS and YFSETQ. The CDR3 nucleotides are TGCGCCAGCAGCTTGGTAGCAGGAAGCTATGGCTACACCTTC. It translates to CASSLVAGSYGYTF.

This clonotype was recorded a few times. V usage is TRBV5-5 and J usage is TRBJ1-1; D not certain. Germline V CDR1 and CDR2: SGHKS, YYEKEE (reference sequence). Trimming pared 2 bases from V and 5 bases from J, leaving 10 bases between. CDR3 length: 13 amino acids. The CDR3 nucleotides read TGTGCCAGCAGCTTTGAGGGCAGGACTGAAGCTTTCTTT. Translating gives CASSFEGRTEAFF. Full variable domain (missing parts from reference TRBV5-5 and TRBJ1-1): DAGVTQSPTHLIKTRGQQVTLRCSPISGHKSVSWYQQVLGQGPQFIFQYYEKEERGRGNFPDRFSARQFPNYSSELNVNALLLGDSALYLCASSFEGRTEAFFGQGTRLTVV.

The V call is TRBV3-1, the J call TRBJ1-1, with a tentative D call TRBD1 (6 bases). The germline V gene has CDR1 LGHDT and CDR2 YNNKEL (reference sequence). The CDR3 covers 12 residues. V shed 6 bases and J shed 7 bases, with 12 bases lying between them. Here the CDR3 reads CASRGTRNEAFF. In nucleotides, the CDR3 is TGTGCCAGCAGGGGGACACGGAATGAAGCTTTCTTT.

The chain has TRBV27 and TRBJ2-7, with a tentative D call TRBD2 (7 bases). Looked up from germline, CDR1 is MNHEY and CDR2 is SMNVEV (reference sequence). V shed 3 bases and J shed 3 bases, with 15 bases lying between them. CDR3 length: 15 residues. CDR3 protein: CASSFKGGGGYEQYF. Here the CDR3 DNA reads TGTGCCAGCAGTTTTAAGGGGGGCGGGGGCTACGAGCAGTACTTC.

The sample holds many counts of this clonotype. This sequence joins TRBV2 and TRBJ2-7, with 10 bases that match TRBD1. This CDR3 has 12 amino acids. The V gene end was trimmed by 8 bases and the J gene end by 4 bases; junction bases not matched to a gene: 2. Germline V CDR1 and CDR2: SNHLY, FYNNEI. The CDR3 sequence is CASRDRGYEQYF. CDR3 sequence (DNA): TGTGCCAGCCGGGACAGGGGATACGAGCAGTACTTC.

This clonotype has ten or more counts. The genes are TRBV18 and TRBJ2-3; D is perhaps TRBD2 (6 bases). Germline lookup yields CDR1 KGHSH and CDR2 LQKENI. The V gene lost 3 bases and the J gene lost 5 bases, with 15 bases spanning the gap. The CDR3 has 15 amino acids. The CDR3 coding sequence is TGTGCCAGCTCACCCCCCGGGACTCTCTTAGATACGCAGTATTTT. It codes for CASSPPGTLLDTQYF. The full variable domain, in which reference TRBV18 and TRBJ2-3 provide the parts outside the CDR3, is NAGVMQNPRHLVRRRGQEARLRCSPMKGHSHVYWYRQLPEEGLKFMVYLQKENIIDESGMPKERFSAEFPKEGPSILRIQQVVRGDSAAYFCASSPPGTLLDTQYFGPGTRLTVL.

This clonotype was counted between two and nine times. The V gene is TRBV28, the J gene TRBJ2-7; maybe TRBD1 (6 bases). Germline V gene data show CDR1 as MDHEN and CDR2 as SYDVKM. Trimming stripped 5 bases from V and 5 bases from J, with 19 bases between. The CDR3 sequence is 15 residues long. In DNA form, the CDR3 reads TGTGCCAGCAGTCCCCGCGGGTGGGGGCAGGACGAGCAGTACTTC. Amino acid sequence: CASSPRGWGQDEQYF.

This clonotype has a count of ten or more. CDR3 sequence (DNA): TGTGCCAGCAGTCGAACGAGCGGGACAGGGGGTAACGAGCAGTACTTC. It encodes CASSRTSGTGGNEQYF. The chain joins TRBV12-3 or TRBV12-4 to TRBJ2-7; TRBD1 matches 11 bases. The CDR3 runs 16 residues. J was trimmed by 5 bases and V by 5 bases; bases with no gene match: 11.

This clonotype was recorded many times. The CDR3: CASSFHSRDRESSYEQYF. The CDR3 coding sequence is TGTGCCAGCAGTTTCCACTCCCGGGACAGGGAATCCTCCTACGAGCAGTACTTC. The chain couples TRBV27 to TRBJ2-7; TRBD1 agrees at 9 bases. The CDR3 runs to 18 residues. The ends lost 3 bases at V and 0 bases at J; junction bases unmatched: 12. Germline CDR1 and CDR2: MNHEY and SMNVEV (reference sequence).

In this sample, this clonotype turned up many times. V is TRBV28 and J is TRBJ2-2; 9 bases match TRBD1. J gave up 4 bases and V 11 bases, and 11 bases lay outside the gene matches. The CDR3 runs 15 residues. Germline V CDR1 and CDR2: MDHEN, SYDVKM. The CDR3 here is CAGGPQGAVTGELFF. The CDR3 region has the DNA TGTGCCGGGGGACCACAGGGGGCCGTCACCGGGGAGCTGTTTTTT.